The sequence of this T cell receptor (beta chain) was determined in a study of cytomegalovirus exposure and HLA in healthy donors. Clones were sequenced by immunoSEQ multiplex PCR, and TCRdb holds only the in-frame ones, with some missing. The profile shows hundreds of thousands of clones, less than 85% of them singletons. The germline gives CDR1 MNHEY, CDR2 SMNVEV (reference sequence). V gave up 6 bases and J gave up 1 base, with 13 bases separating them. This CDR3 contains 15 residues. The sequence was obtained from a woman aged 18-29 years in good health and CMV-seronegative. Sequenced material: PBMCs. The chain links TRBV27 to TRBJ1-5; the D is unclear. CDR3 amino acids: CASSATGASNQPQHF. CDR3 bases: TGTGCCAGCAGCGCGACCGGAGCCAGCAATCAGCCCCAGCATTTT.